Each of the 25 T cell receptor beta chains below was sequenced from the same sample in a study of cytomegalovirus exposure and HLA in healthy donors. The PCR used 60 Vbeta and 13 Jbeta primers. Measured with immunoSEQ multiplex PCR; TCRdb has only the in-frame clones, and not every one. The table lists about 160,000 clones. Sequencing was carried out using PBMCs. Receptors originate from a woman between 50 and 59 years old in good health and CMV-seronegative.

This sequence joins TRBV5-1 and TRBJ1-1; 9 nucleotides match TRBD1. This CDR3 has 14 amino acids. Germline V lookup: CDR1 SGHRS, CDR2 YFSETQ. Trimming at V came to 4 bases and at J to 1 base, leaving 2 bases not matched to a gene. As DNA, the CDR3 is TGCGCCAGCAGCCCGGACAGGGGGAACACTGAAGCTTTCTTT. Translated, it gives CASSPDRGNTEAFF.

This rearrangement joins TRBV27 to TRBJ2-3; D not resolved. This CDR3 is built from 13 residues. The germline V gene has CDR1 MNHEY and CDR2 SMNVEV (reference sequence). V gave up 5 bases and J gave up 2 bases, with 8 bases separating them. CDR3 DNA: TGTGCCAGCAGTACACACTACACAGATACGCAGTATTTT. Protein sequence: CASSTHYTDTQYF.

The chain is built from TRBV19 and TRBJ2-7, with TRBD1 matching 9 bases. V lost 1 base and J lost 7; bases outside the gene matches: 8. The V gene's germline CDR1 is LNHDA and CDR2 SQIVND (reference sequence). The CDR3 has 15 residues. The CDR3 reads CASSIVSGQGREQYF. The CDR3 region has the DNA TGTGCCAGTAGTATAGTATCGGGACAGGGAAGGGAGCAGTACTTC.

The V gene is TRBV5-1, the J gene TRBJ2-7, with D possibly matching TRBD2 (5 bases). CDR1 SGHRS and CDR2 YFSETQ come from the germline V gene. There are 13 residues in the CDR3. Trimming cost V 4 bases and J 2 bases, with 10 bases left between them. The CDR3 loop reads CASSPEGTYEQYF. CDR3 in DNA: TGCGCCAGCAGCCCCGAGGGCACCTACGAGCAGTACTTC.

J is TRBJ2-7 and V is TRBV7-9; 11 nucleotides agree with TRBD2. The CDR3 covers 16 residues. The germline V gene has CDR1 SEHNR and CDR2 FQNEAQ (reference sequence). The ends lost 3 bases at V and 3 bases at J; junction bases unmatched: 7. The CDR3 bases are TGTGCCAGCAGCTTTTCGTTAGCGGGAGGGAACTACGAGCAGTACTTC. Amino acids: CASSFSLAGGNYEQYF.

V usage is TRBV4-1 and J usage is TRBJ2-1; 8 bases are a match to TRBD2. Germline CDR1 is MGHRA and CDR2 is YSYEKL. V lost 4 bases, J lost 6 bases, and 5 bases stayed unmatched. This CDR3 spans 14 amino acids. The CDR3: CASSPDSGVNEQFF. The CDR3 DNA follows: TGCGCCAGCAGCCCGGATAGCGGGGTCAATGAGCAGTTCTTC.

V usage is TRBV9 and J usage is TRBJ1-4; 7 positions match TRBD1. Germline assignment: CDR1 SGDLS and CDR2 YYNGEE. Trimming at V came to 4 bases and at J to 8 bases, leaving 11 bases not matched to a gene. The CDR3 is 15 residues long. The CDR3 sequence: CASSPRQGNREKLFF. DNA of the CDR3: TGTGCCAGCAGCCCTAGACAGGGAAATCGAGAAAAACTGTTTTTT.

The chain couples TRBV5-1 to TRBJ2-3; 14 nucleotides match TRBD2. Germline V gene lookup returns CDR1 SGHRS and CDR2 YFSETQ. The V gene end was trimmed by 3 bases and the J gene end by 5 bases; junction bases not matched to a gene: 5. The CDR3 has 16 amino acids. The DNA for the CDR3 is TGCGCCAGCAGCTCCCGACTAGCGGGAGGGGGAGATACGCAGTATTTT. The encoded protein is CASSSRLAGGGDTQYF.

The J gene is TRBJ1-2, the V gene TRBV4-2, with a weak D call TRBD1 (6 bases). V lost 1 base, J lost 6 bases, and 18 bases lay in between. Germline V gene sequence: CDR1 LGHNA, CDR2 YNFKEQ. CDR3 size: 16 residues. This CDR3 reads CASSQGFRGRDNGYTF. CDR3 sequence (DNA): TGTGCCAGCAGCCAAGGTTTCAGGGGCCGAGATAATGGCTACACCTTC.

V and J are TRBV11-2 and TRBJ2-3, with a possible D match to TRBD2 (6 bases). Trimming stripped 1 base from V and 1 base from J, with 9 bases between. The CDR3 length is 15 residues. The V gene's germline CDR1 is SGHAT and CDR2 FQNNGV. The CDR3 nucleotides read TGTGCCAGCAGCTTAGTGGCTAGCGGCACAGATACGCAGTATTTT. Its translation is CASSLVASGTDTQYF.

The J gene is TRBJ1-2, the V gene TRBV5-4; D gene uncertain. Trimming cost V 7 bases and J 4 bases, with 8 bases left between them. Germline CDR1 and CDR2: SGHNT and YYREEE (reference sequence). CDR3 length equals 11 residues. CDR3 in amino acids: CASGPLYGYTF. In DNA form, the CDR3 reads TGTGCCAGCGGGCCCCTCTATGGCTACACCTTC.

The gene calls are TRBV9 and TRBJ2-1; 12 bases are shared with TRBD2. The V segment lost 6 bases and the J segment 5 bases; nucleotides outside the gene matches: 3. The germline gives CDR1 SGDLS, CDR2 YYNGEE. This CDR3 contains 14 residues. The CDR3 region has the DNA TGTGCCAGCACCCGGACTAGCGGGAACAATGAGCAGTTCTTC. Amino acids: CASTRTSGNNEQFF.

The genes are TRBV2 and TRBJ2-5; TRBD1 agrees at 9 bases. The J segment lost 2 bases and the V segment lost 5 bases, leaving 3 bases of the junction unmatched. Germline V gene sequence: CDR1 SNHLY, CDR2 FYNNEI. CDR3 length equals 14 residues. As DNA, the CDR3 is TGTGCCAGCAGTCCAGACAGGGGGCAAGAGACCCAGTACTTC. It is translated as CASSPDRGQETQYF.

The V call is TRBV6-1, the J call TRBJ1-5; TRBD1 might be the D (6 bases). This CDR3 has 14 amino acids. Trimming took off 4 bases at V and 6 bases at J, with 13 bases between the two ends. CDR1 is MNHNS, CDR2 SASEGT, per germline. CDR3 DNA sequence: TGTGCCAGCAGTGGGACAGCCGAACCTCAGCCCCAGCATTTT. Its translation is CASSGTAEPQPQHF.

The rearrangement joins TRBV6-5 to TRBJ2-7; D possibly corresponds to TRBD2 (5 bases). The CDR3 contains 13 residues. Germline CDR1 reads MNHEY; CDR2 reads SVGAGI. V dropped 2 bases and J dropped 2 bases, with 7 bases sitting between them. The chain's CDR3 is CASSYEGTYEQYF. CDR3 nucleotide sequence: TGTGCCAGCAGTTACGAGGGAACCTACGAGCAGTACTTC.

This rearrangement joins TRBV7-2 to TRBJ2-5; 12 bases fit TRBD2. The J call may be incorrect, as the DNA end agrees better with TRBJ2-7. CDR3 size: 16 residues. Germline CDR1 is SGHTA and CDR2 is FQGNSA. CDR3 nucleotides: TGTGCCAGCAGCTTAGCAGCCGGGACTAGCGGGTACGAGCAGTACTTC. This gives the protein CASSLAAGTSGYEQYF.

The chain joins TRBV29-1 to TRBJ2-1; 11 bases match TRBD2. J lost 2 bases, V lost 6 bases, and 6 bases had no gene match. The CDR3 contains 15 residues. Germline V lookup: CDR1 SQVTM, CDR2 ANQGSEA. As DNA, the CDR3 is TGCAGCGTGGCAAGACTAGCGGGGACCTACAATGAGCAGTTCTTC. Translated: CSVARLAGTYNEQFF.

The chain combines TRBV9 with TRBJ2-1, with 12 bases identical to TRBD2. The CDR3 contains 16 residues. The V gene's germline CDR1 is SGDLS and CDR2 YYNGEE. Losses at the gene ends were 3 bases for V and 4 bases for J; bases not matched to a gene: 5. This CDR3 is CASSGRTSGTYNEQFF. CDR3 in DNA: TGTGCCAGCAGCGGACGGACTAGCGGGACTTACAATGAGCAGTTCTTC.

This chain uses TRBV27 with TRBJ2-3, with D perhaps matching TRBD2 (6 bases). Germline values: CDR1 MNHEY, CDR2 SMNVEV (reference sequence). Trimming removed 0 bases at V and 5 bases at J, with 15 bases between. CDR3 size: 16 residues. The CDR3 DNA reads TGTGCCAGCAGTTTATCGACTAGTCTTCTTGGAGATACGCAGTATTTT. Protein: CASSLSTSLLGDTQYF.

This chain connects TRBV5-4 to TRBJ1-1; 8 positions agree with TRBD1. J lost 3 bases, V lost 3 bases, and 7 bases had no gene match. Looked up from germline, CDR1 is SGHNT and CDR2 is YYREEE (reference sequence). The CDR3 has 15 amino acids. The CDR3 spells CASSSPTGADTEAFF. CDR3 DNA sequence: TGTGCCAGCAGCTCCCCGACAGGGGCGGACACTGAAGCTTTCTTT.

This rearrangement joins TRBV5-1 to TRBJ1-1; a possible D gene is TRBD1 (5 bases). Trimming removed 0 bases from V and 0 bases from J, with 9 bases in between. Looked up from germline, CDR1 is SGHRS and CDR2 is YFSETQ. There are 15 residues in the CDR3. In nucleotides, the CDR3 is TGCGCCAGCAGCTTGGATGGACATATGAACACTGAAGCTTTCTTT. As protein: CASSLDGHMNTEAFF.

V usage is TRBV7-9 and J usage is TRBJ1-1; 7 nucleotides line up with TRBD1. V dropped 0 bases and J dropped 0; count of bases not matched to a gene: 13. Germline lookup yields CDR1 SEHNR and CDR2 FQNEAQ (reference sequence). The CDR3 extends over 19 amino acids. Written as DNA, the CDR3 is TGTGCCAGCAGCTTAGCTCGGGGACAGTCCATACGCATGAACACTGAAGCTTTCTTT. Amino acids: CASSLARGQSIRMNTEAFF.

The chain is built from TRBV2 and TRBJ1-4, with D maybe TRBD1 (5 bases). This CDR3 is 16 amino acids long. Trimming removed 6 bases from V and 10 bases from J, with 24 bases in between. The V gene's germline CDR1 is SNHLY and CDR2 FYNNEI. The CDR3 coding sequence is TGTGCCAGCAGCGCCACAGATGGCGGGGCCGGCGGAAAACTGTTTTTT. As protein: CASSATDGGAGGKLFF.

The V gene is TRBV7-2, the J gene TRBJ2-7; 14 bases are a match to TRBD2. CDR1 is SGHTA, CDR2 FQGNSA, per germline. J gave up 2 bases and V 5 bases, and 2 bases lay outside the gene matches. The CDR3 loop spans 15 amino acids. The CDR3 sequence is CASSRLAGGPYEQYF. The CDR3 DNA reads as TGTGCCAGCAGCCGACTAGCGGGAGGGCCCTACGAGCAGTACTTC.

The chain uses TRBV10-2 and TRBJ2-7; D might be TRBD1 (6 bases). The V and J ends lost 4 bases and 1 base respectively, with 11 bases between them. Germline CDR1 is WSHSY and CDR2 is SAAADI. The CDR3 covers 14 residues. CDR3 residues: CASSVYQGSYEQYF. CDR3 bases: TGCGCCAGCAGTGTTTATCAGGGGTCCTACGAGCAGTACTTC.